This entry lists 4 T cell receptor beta chains sequenced from one sample in a study of blood T cells in healthy people across ages. Sample-barcoded 5' priming and a J-beta primer mix drove a second PCR of roughly 7 to 11 cycles. TCRdb re-called the 5' RACE reads through MiXCR, storing one row per CDR3 protein. The sample carries under 2,000,000 distinct CDR3 sequences, around half recorded once. Sequencing was done on a sample of blood. These receptors were collected from a woman aged 35 to 49 in good health.

This chain uses TRBV10-1 with TRBJ2-4; the D call may be TRBD1 or TRBD2 (5 bases each). The DNA matches TRBJ2-7 better at its end, which makes the J call doubtful. This CDR3 spans 15 amino acids. Germline CDR1 and CDR2: WNHNN and SYGVQD (reference sequence). CDR3 nucleotide sequence: TGCGCCAGCAGGTCTTCGACCGGGGCGGGCTACGAGCAGTACTTC. As protein: CASRSSTGAGYEQYF.

V usage is TRBV5-1 and J usage is TRBJ1-2, with D hard to call. Looked up from germline, CDR1 is SGHRS and CDR2 is YFSETQ. CDR3 size: 16 residues. V dropped 2 bases and J dropped 0 bases, with 14 bases sitting between them. CDR3 region: CASSFGGLPANYGYTF. For the CDR3, the DNA is TGCGCCAGCAGCTTCGGCGGGCTTCCGGCTAACTATGGCTACACCTTC. Complete variable domain (other parts from reference TRBV5-1 and TRBJ1-2): KAGVTQTPRYLIKTRGQQVTLSCSPISGHRSVSWYQQTPGQGLQFLFEYFSETQRNKGNFPGRFSGRQFSNSRSEMNVSTLELGDSALYLCASSFGGLPANYGYTFGSGTRLTVV.

The V and J genes are TRBV6-2 or TRBV6-3 and TRBJ2-6, with D unresolved. The CDR3 length is 18 residues. With 4 bases removed from V and 0 bases from J, the gap between germline ends came to 16 bases. Per the germline V gene, CDR1 is MNHEY and CDR2 is SVGEGT. CDR3 coding DNA: TGTGCCAGCAGTTCCCCAGACGACCCAGACTCTGGGGCCAACGTCCTGACTTTC. Its protein is CASSSPDDPDSGANVLTF.

The chain is built from TRBV3-1 and TRBJ1-1; 10 bases fit TRBD1. Germline lookup yields CDR1 LGHDT and CDR2 YNNKEL (reference sequence). The CDR3 runs 15 residues. The ends lost 4 bases at V and 5 bases at J; junction bases unmatched: 7. CDR3 DNA: TGTGCCAGCAGCCTAGGGACAGGGGTTAAGACTGAAGCTTTCTTT. Translated: CASSLGTGVKTEAFF.